This entry is about one T cell receptor (beta chain). The authors' processing: Nucleated cell counts were estimated from reference gene primer amplification. Libraries were prepared by immunoSEQ multiplex PCR; TCRdb keeps only in-frame clonotypes and omits some of them. V, J and clone size derive from that table, while D and trimming were established from the DNA sequence. This sample has approximately 290,000 clones, with about 90% found just once. CDR3 length: 14 amino acids. V gave up 3 bases and J gave up 2 bases, with 9 bases separating them. Germline CDR1 reads SGHRS; CDR2 reads YFSETQ. This entry belongs to a study of blood T cell repertoires in COVID-19. About the study: Donors in the United States, Italy and Spain gave samples during acute or convalescent COVID-19. PBMCs, B-cell-depleted T cells, or T cells provided the cDNA or gDNA that made up the material.

Patients in Seattle were enrolled during active infection, then followed longitudinally. This chain links TRBV5-1 with TRBJ1-3, with a possible D match to TRBD1 (5 bases). Input material: peripheral blood. This TCR derives from a woman aged 30 to 39 with COVID-19, enrolled during active disease. CDR3 in DNA: TGCGCCAGCAGCTCAACAGGCGCTGGAAACACCATATATTTT. It is translated as CASSSTGAGNTIYF.